These 6 T cell receptor beta chains originate from one sample sequenced in a study of blood T cell repertoires in COVID-19. Data came from immunoSEQ multiplex PCR; TCRdb stores just in-frame clones and leaves some out. The sample includes approximately 200,000 clones, 88% of them seen just once. Material for sequencing was peripheral blood. The receptors derive from a woman in her thirties with acute or convalescent COVID-19.

This clone has only a few counts. This chain joins TRBV2 and TRBJ2-7; D is possibly TRBD2 (5 bases). CDR3 size: 12 residues. The germline V and J ends were trimmed by 8 bases and 2 bases, with 10 bases remaining between them. Germline CDR1 and CDR2: SNHLY and FYNNEI. This CDR3 reads CASGRGTYEQYF. Written as DNA, the CDR3 is TGTGCCAGCGGACGGGGAACCTACGAGCAGTACTTC.

V and J are TRBV2 and TRBJ2-7; 7 positions match TRBD1. Germline CDR1 reads SNHLY; CDR2 reads FYNNEI. The CDR3 is made up of 14 amino acids. The V and J ends lost 9 bases and 3 bases, in that order; junction bases with no gene match: 11. The CDR3 DNA reads TGTGCCAGTACCCGGGACAGCAATAACTACGAGCAGTACTTC. Amino acids: CASTRDSNNYEQYF.

This chain uses TRBV2 with TRBJ1-5; TRBD1 agrees at 7 bases. Germline trimming cut 6 bases from V and 5 bases from J; bases unmatched to any gene: 10. The CDR3 runs 15 residues. CDR1 is SNHLY and CDR2 is FYNNEI in the germline V gene. The DNA of the CDR3 is TGTGCCAGCAGCCTGACAGGGTTTCTGGATCAGCCCCAGCATTTT. Protein sequence: CASSLTGFLDQPQHF.

DNA for the CDR3: TGTGCCAGCAGCTTATCCGGTAACATTCAGTACTTC. Protein: CASSLSGNIQYF. The chain links TRBV7-2 to TRBJ2-4; D is unresolved. The CDR3 totals 12 residues. Germline loops: CDR1 SGHTA, CDR2 FQGNSA. The V and J ends lost 2 bases and 7 bases respectively, with 6 bases between them.

The CDR3 DNA reads TGTGCCAGCAGTTTAGGGGGGACGGAGAACTATGGCTACACCTTC. Its translation is CASSLGGTENYGYTF. The J gene is TRBJ1-2, the V gene TRBV28; D possibly corresponds to TRBD1 (5 bases). V lost 2 bases and J 2 bases, leaving 12 bases between the germline ends. Per germline, CDR1 MDHEN and CDR2 SYDVKM. CDR3 length: 15 amino acids.

The V and J genes are TRBV28 and TRBJ2-1; D is perhaps TRBD2 (5 bases). The CDR3 consists of 15 residues. Germline CDR1 is MDHEN and CDR2 is SYDVKM. V lost 2 bases to trimming and J lost 6 bases, with 14 bases between them. DNA of the CDR3: TGTGCCAGCAGTTTAATCCCCCTGAGCGGCAATGAGCAGTTCTTC. This translates into CASSLIPLSGNEQFF.